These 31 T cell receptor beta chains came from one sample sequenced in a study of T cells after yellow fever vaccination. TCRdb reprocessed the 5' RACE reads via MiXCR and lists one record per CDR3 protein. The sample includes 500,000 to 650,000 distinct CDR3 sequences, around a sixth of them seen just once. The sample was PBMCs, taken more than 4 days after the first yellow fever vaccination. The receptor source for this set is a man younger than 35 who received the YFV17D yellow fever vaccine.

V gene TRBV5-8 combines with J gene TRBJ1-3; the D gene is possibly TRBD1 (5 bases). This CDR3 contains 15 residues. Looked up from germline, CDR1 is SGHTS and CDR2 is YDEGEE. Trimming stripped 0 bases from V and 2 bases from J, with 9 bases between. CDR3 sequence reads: CASSLGWGAGNTIYF. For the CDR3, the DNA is TGTGCCAGCAGCTTGGGCTGGGGGGCTGGAAACACCATATATTTT.

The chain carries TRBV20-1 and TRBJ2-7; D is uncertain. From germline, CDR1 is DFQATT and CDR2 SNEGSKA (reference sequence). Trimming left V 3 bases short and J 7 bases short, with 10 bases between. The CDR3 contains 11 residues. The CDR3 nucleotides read TGCAGTGCTAGGGCCGGTGGGGAGCAGTACGTC. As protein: CSARAGGEQYV.

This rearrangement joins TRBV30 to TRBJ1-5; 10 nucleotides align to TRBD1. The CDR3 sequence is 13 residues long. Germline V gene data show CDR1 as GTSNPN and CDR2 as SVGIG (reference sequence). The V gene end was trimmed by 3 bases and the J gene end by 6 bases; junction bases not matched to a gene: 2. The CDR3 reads CAWSGQGVQPQHF. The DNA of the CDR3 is TGTGCCTGGAGCGGACAGGGGGTTCAGCCCCAGCATTTT.

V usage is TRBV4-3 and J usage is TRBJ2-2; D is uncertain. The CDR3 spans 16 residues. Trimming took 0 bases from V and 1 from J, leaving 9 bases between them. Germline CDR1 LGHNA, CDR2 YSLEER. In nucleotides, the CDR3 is TGCGCCAGCAGCCAAGATGGGCCGGGGAACACCGGGGAGCTGTTTTTT. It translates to CASSQDGPGNTGELFF.

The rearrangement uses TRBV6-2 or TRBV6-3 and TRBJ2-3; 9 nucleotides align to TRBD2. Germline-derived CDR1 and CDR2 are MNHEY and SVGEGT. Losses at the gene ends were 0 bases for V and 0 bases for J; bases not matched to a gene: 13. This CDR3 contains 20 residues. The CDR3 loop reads CASSYSWERGVIYSTDTQYF. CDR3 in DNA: TGTGCCAGCAGTTACTCGTGGGAGCGGGGGGTGATTTATAGCACAGATACGCAGTATTTT.

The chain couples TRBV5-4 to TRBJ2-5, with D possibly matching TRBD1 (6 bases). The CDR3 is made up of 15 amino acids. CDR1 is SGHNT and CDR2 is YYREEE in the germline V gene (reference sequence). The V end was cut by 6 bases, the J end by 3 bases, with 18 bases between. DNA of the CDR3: TGTGCCAGCACCGGCACAGGGTGGCATGAAGAGACCCAGTACTTC. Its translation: CASTGTGWHEETQYF.

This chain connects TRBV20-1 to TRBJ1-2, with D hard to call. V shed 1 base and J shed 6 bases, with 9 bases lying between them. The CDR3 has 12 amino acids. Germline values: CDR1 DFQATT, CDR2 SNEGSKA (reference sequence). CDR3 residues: CSARGTSDGYTF. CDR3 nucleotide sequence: TGCAGTGCTAGAGGCACCTCGGATGGCTACACCTTC.

CDR3 loop: CSVGGSRTDTQYF. DNA for the CDR3: TGCAGCGTGGGAGGAAGCCGCACAGATACGCAGTATTTT. The chain has TRBV29-1 and TRBJ2-3; tentatively, D is TRBD2 (6 bases). CDR3 size: 13 residues. Germline lookup yields CDR1 SQVTM and CDR2 ANQGSEA. V dropped 6 bases and J dropped 1 base, with 11 bases sitting between them.

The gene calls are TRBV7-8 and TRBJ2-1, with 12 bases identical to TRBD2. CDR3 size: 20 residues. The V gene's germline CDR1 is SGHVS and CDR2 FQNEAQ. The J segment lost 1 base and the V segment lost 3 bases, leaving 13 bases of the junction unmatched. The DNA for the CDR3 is TGTGCCAGCAGCTTGGGTCGACTAGCGGGGGAACACGGTTCCTACAATGAGCAGTTCTTC. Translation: CASSLGRLAGEHGSYNEQFF.

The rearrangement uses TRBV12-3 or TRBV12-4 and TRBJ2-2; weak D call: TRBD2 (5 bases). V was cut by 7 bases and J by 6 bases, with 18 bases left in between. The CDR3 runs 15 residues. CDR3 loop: CASNLQRSLPGELFF. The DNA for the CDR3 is TGTGCCAGCAACTTACAGCGGTCATTGCCCGGGGAGCTGTTTTTT.

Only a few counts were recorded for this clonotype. CDR3 region: CSAVPRGALDTQYF. The CDR3 nucleotides read TGCAGCGCCGTGCCCCGGGGGGCTTTAGATACGCAGTATTTT. This chain uses TRBV29-1 with TRBJ2-3; D is possibly TRBD2 (7 bases). V was cut by 7 bases and J by 5 bases, with 19 bases left in between. CDR1 is SQVTM and CDR2 is ANQGSEA in the germline V gene. This CDR3 contains 14 residues.

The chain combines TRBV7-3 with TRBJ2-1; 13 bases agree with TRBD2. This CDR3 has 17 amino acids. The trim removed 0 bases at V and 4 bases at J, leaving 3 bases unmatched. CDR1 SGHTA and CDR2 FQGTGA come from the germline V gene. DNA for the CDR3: TGTGCCAGCAGCTTAACCCGACTAGCGGGGGGTTACAATGAGCAGTTCTTC. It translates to CASSLTRLAGGYNEQFF.

The CDR3 reads CSVSRGAFTDTQYF. The DNA of the CDR3 is TGCAGTGTGTCGCGGGGGGCATTCACAGATACGCAGTATTTT. The chain has TRBV20-1 and TRBJ2-3, with 8 bases lining up with TRBD2. V shed 7 bases and J 2 bases; nucleotides not matched to a gene: 8. Germline V gene sequence: CDR1 DFQATT, CDR2 SNEGSKA (reference sequence). The CDR3 is 14 residues long.

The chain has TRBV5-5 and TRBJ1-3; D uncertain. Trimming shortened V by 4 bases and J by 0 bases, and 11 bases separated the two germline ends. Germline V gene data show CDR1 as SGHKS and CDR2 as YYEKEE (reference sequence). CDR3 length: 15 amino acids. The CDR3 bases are TGTGCCAGCAGCATTTCGGGCAGCTCTGGAAACACCATATATTTT. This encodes CASSISGSSGNTIYF. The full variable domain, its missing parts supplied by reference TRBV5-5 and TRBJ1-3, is DAGVTQSPTHLIKTRGQQVTLRCSPISGHKSVSWYQQVLGQGPQFIFQYYEKEERGRGNFPDRFSARQFPNYSSELNVNALLLGDSALYLCASSISGSSGNTIYFGEGSWLTVV.

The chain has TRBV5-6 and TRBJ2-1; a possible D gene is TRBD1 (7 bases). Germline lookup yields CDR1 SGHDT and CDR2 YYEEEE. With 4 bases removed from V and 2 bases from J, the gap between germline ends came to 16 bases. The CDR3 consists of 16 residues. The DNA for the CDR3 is TGTGCCAGCAGCCGTACAGGGGAGGCTCCCTACAATGAGCAGTTCTTC. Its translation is CASSRTGEAPYNEQFF.

CDR3 sequence reads: CASSLIPGQGTYNEQFF. Written as DNA, the CDR3 is TGTGCCAGCAGTTTAATACCGGGACAGGGGACCTACAATGAGCAGTTCTTC. The chain has TRBV27 and TRBJ2-1, with 10 bases lining up with TRBD1. The CDR3 loop spans 17 amino acids. Germline CDR1 reads MNHEY; CDR2 reads SMNVEV (reference sequence). J gave up 2 bases and V 2 bases, and 6 bases lay outside the gene matches.

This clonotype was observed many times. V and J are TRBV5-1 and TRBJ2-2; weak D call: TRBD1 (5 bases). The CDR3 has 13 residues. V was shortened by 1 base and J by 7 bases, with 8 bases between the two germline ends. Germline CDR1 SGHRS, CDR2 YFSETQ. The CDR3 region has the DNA TGCGCCAGCAGCTTGCAGGGCCACGGGGAGCTGTTTTTT. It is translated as CASSLQGHGELFF.

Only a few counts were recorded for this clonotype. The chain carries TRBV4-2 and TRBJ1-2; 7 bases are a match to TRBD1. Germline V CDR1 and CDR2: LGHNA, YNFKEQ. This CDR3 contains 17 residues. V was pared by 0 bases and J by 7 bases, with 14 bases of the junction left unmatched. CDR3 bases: TGTGCCAGCAGCCAAGATCACGTTTTTCTAGGGGGCGTTGGCTACACCTTC. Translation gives CASSQDHVFLGGVGYTF.

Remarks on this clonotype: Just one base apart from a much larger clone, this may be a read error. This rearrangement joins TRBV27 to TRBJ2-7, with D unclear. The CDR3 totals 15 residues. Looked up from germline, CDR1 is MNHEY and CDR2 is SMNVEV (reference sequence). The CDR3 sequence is CASSFDMPGFYELYF. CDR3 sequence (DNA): TGTGCCAGCAGTTTTGACATGCCCGGCTTCTACGAGCTGTACTTC.

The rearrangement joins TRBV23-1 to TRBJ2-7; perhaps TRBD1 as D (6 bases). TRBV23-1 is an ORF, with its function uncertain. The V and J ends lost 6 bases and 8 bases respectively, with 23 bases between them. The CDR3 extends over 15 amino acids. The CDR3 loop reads CASSPSGLTGPKQYV. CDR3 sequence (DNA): TGCGCCAGCAGCCCCTCGGGTCTCACAGGGCCCAAGCAGTACGTC.

CDR3 region: CASSHRTGKTGELFF. DNA for the CDR3: TGTGCCAGCAGCCACCGGACAGGGAAAACCGGGGAGCTGTTTTTT. The chain employs TRBV6-2 or TRBV6-3 and TRBJ2-2; 8 bases line up with TRBD1. Germline V lookup: CDR1 MNHEY, CDR2 SVGEGT. The length of the CDR3 is 15 residues. Germline trimming cut 6 bases from V and 5 bases from J; bases unmatched to any gene: 8.

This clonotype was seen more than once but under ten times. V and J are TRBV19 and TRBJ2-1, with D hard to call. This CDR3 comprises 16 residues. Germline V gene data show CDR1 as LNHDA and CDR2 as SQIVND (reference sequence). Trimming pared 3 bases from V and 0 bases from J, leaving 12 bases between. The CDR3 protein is CASSISAAGSYNEQFF. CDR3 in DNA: TGTGCCAGTAGTATCTCGGCAGCCGGCTCCTACAATGAGCAGTTCTTC.

The CDR3 region is CASSPEDKGSNTEAFF. The CDR3 DNA reads TGTGCCAGCTCACCAGAGGACAAGGGATCGAACACTGAAGCTTTCTTT. This chain uses TRBV18 with TRBJ1-1; possible D gene TRBD1, 5 bases. The CDR3 is 16 residues long. Germline-derived CDR1 and CDR2 are KGHSH and LQKENI. V was clipped by 2 bases and J by 1 base, with 14 bases between them.

CDR3 sequence: CASRKVRETQYF. The DNA of the CDR3 is TGTGCCAGCAGGAAAGTTAGGGAGACCCAGTACTTC. The chain recombines TRBV12-3 or TRBV12-4 with TRBJ2-5; D call uncertain. Trimming shortened V by 6 bases and J by 5 bases, and 10 bases separated the two germline ends. The CDR3 covers 12 residues.

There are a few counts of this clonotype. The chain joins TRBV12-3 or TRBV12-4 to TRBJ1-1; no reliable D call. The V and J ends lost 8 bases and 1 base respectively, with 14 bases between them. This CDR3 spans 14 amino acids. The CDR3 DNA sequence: TGTGCCAGCCCAGCGAGGGAGACGAACACTGAAGCTTTCTTT. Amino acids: CASPARETNTEAFF.

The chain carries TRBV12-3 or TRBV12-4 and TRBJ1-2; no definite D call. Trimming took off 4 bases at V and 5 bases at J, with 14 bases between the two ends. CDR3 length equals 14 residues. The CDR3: CASSWYPLGYGYTF. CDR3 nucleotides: TGTGCCAGCAGTTGGTACCCGCTGGGGTATGGCTACACCTTC.

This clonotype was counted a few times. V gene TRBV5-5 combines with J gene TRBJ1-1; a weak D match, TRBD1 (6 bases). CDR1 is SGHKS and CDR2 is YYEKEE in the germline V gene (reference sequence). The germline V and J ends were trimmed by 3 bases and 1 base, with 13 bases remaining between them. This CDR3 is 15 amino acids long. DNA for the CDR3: TGTGCCAGCAGCTGGGCAGGGGCGGGGAACACTGAAGCTTTCTTT. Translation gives CASSWAGAGNTEAFF. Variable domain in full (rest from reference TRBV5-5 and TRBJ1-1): DAGVTQSPTHLIKTRGQQVTLRCSPISGHKSVSWYQQVLGQGPQFIFQYYEKEERGRGNFPDRFSARQFPNYSSELNVNALLLGDSALYLCASSWAGAGNTEAFFGQGTRLTVV.

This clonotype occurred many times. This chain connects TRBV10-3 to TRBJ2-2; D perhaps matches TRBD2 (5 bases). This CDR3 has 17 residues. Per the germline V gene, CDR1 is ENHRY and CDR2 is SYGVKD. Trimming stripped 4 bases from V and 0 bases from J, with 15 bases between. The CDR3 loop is CAISGPRLAANTGELFF. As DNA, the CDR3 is TGTGCCATCAGTGGTCCCCGGCTAGCAGCGAACACCGGGGAGCTGTTTTTT.

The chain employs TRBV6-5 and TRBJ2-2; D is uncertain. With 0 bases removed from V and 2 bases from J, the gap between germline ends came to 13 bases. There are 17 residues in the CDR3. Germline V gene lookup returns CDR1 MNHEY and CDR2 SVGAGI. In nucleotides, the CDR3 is TGTGCCAGCAGTTACTCCGGGCAACCGCTTAACACCGGGGAGCTGTTTTTT. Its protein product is CASSYSGQPLNTGELFF.

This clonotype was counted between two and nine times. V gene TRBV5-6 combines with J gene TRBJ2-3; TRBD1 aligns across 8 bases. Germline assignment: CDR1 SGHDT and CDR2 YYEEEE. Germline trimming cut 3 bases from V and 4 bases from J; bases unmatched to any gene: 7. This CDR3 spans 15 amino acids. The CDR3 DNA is TGTGCCAGCAGCTCGGACAGGGAAGCGGCAGATACGCAGTATTTT. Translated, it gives CASSSDREAADTQYF.

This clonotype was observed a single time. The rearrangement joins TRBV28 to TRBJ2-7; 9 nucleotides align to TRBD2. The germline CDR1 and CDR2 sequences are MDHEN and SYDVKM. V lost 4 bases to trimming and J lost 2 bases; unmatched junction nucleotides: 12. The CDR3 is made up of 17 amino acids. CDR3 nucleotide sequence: TGTGCCAGCAGTTCGAGCGGGGGGCCTCCCGGTACCTACGAGCAGTACTTC. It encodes CASSSSGGPPGTYEQYF.